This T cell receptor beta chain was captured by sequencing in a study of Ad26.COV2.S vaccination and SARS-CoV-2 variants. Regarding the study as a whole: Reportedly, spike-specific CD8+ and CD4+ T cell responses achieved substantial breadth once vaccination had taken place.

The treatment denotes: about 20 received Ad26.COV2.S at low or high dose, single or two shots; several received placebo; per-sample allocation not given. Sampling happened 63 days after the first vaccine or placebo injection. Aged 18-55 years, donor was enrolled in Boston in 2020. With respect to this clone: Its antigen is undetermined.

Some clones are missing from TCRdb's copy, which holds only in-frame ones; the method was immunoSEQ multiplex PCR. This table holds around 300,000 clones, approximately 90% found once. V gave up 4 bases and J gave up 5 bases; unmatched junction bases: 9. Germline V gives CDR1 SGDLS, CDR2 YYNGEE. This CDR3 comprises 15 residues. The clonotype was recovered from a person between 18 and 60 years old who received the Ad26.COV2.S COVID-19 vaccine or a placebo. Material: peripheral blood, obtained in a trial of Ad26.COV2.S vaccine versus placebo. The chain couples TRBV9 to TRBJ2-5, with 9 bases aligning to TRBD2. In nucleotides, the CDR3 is TGTGCCAGCAGCTCCAGGACTAGCGCCCGGGAGACCCAGTACTTC. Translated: CASSSRTSARETQYF.